The rows below give T cell receptor beta chains drawn from one sample of a study of PD-L1 blockade in urothelial cancer. Generated by immunoSEQ multiplex PCR, the TCRdb table keeps only in-frame clones and is missing some. The sample lists about 56,000 clones; approximately 85% were seen once. Source: PBMCs, taken around atezolizumab (anti-PD-L1) treatment. The receptors derive from a man between 65 and 85 years old with urothelial cancer. Both conserved end residues are part of each CDR3. D genes are given only for firm matches. Clone size is given for some rows only: seen once, a few or many times, or a class if the clone is expanded.

TRBJ2-5,.,TRBV12-5,.,TGTGCTAGTGGTCCTGGCCTGGGGGCAGAGACCCAGTACTTC,CASGPGLGAETQYF
TRBJ1-2,.,TRBV5-5,.,TGTGCCAGCAGCTCTACGACAGGCCCCAGCTATGGCTACACCTTC,CASSSTTGPSYGYTF
TRBJ2-1,.,TRBV6-1,.,TGTGCCTACAGAGCGGATCTTTCCTACAATGAGCAGTTCTTC,CAYRADLSYNEQFF
TRBJ2-3,.,TRBV18,.,TGTGCCAGCTCATCCCGGACGTACGGGGAGCGGATGAGCACAGATACGCAGTATTTT,CASSSRTYGERMSTDTQYF
TRBJ2-1,.,TRBV27,.,TGTGCCAGCAGTGCCTACCGACTCAGCGATGAGCAGTTCTTC,CASSAYRLSDEQFF
TRBJ1-2,.,TRBV4-1,TRBD1,TGCGCCAGCAGCCAGCCGACTACAGGGGAGTATGGCTACACCTTC,CASSQPTTGEYGYTF
TRBJ2-5,.,TRBV15,TRBD1,TGTGCCACCAGCATAGGGGGCGAGACCCAGTACTTC,CATSIGGETQYF
TRBJ1-2,once,TRBV11-2,.,TGTGCCAGCAGCTTAGGGGGGGGCCCCTATGGCTACACCTTC,CASSLGGGPYGYTF
TRBJ2-1,once,TRBV29-1,TRBD2,TGCAGCGTCCAAAGCGGGAGAATAGGGAATGAGCAGTTCTTC,CSVQSGRIGNEQFF
TRBJ1-1,.,TRBV19,.,TGTGCCAGTAGTTCAGACTCCCCCGGGTTGAACACTGAAGCTTTCTTT,CASSSDSPGLNTEAFF
TRBJ2-2,few,TRBV6-6,.,TGTGCCAGCAGGGCTTCTAGTGCCGGGGAGCTGTTTTTT,CASRASSAGELFF
TRBJ2-1,.,TRBV27,TRBD2,TGTGCCAGCAGCGGGACTAGCGGGGGGATGTACAATGAGCAGTTCTTC,CASSGTSGGMYNEQFF
TRBJ1-1,large,TRBV6-6,.,TGTGCCAGCAGCCCTACAGGGTCGAACACTGAAGCTTTCTTT,CASSPTGSNTEAFF
TRBJ2-3,once,TRBV7-8,TRBD2,TGTGCCAGCATCCTCGGCGGGGGACCAGATACGCAGTATTTT,CASILGGGPDTQYF
TRBJ1-2,.,TRBV5-4,.,TGTGCCAGCAGCTTGTCGCAGGGAAACTATGGCTACACCTTC,CASSLSQGNYGYTF
TRBJ1-1,.,TRBV6-5,.,TGTGCCAGCATGGGCATGCCGGGGTGGACTGAAGCTTTCTTT,CASMGMPGWTEAFF
TRBJ2-5,few,TRBV30,TRBD2,TGTGCCTGGAGCCCCGCGGGAGGACCAGAGACCCAGTACTTC,CAWSPAGGPETQYF
TRBJ2-7,.,TRBV12-5,TRBD2,TGTGCTAGTGGGACTAGCGGCCCTGGCGAGCAGTACTTC,CASGTSGPGEQYF
TRBJ2-7,.,TRBV19,TRBD2,TGTGCCAGTAGTATAGGAGCGGGAGGGCCTCGGGAGCAGTACTTC,CASSIGAGGPREQYF
TRBJ2-6,.,TRBV4-1,.,TGCGCCAGCAGCCAAGCTCTCTCTGGGGCCAACGTCCTGACTTTC,CASSQALSGANVLTF
TRBJ1-2,few,TRBV7-3,.,TGTGCCAGCAGCTTTGGACAGAGCTATGGCTACACCTTC,CASSFGQSYGYTF
TRBJ2-1,.,TRBV6-1,.,TGTGCCAGCATGACGGAGGGAAGGGCCTACAATGAGCAGTTCTTC,CASMTEGRAYNEQFF
TRBJ1-4,once,TRBV21-1,.,TGTGCCAGCAGCGTCTACACAGGGGCGGGAAGCCCTGCGTATAATGAAAAACTGTTTTTT,CASSVYTGAGSPAYNEKLFF
TRBJ2-1,.,TRBV10-3,TRBD1,TGTGCCATCAGTGAGTCAGATGCCGGGACAGACTACAATGAGCAGTTCTTC,CAISESDAGTDYNEQFF
TRBJ1-2,few,TRBV27,TRBD1,TGTGCCAGCAGAAGGGGACAGACGAACTATGGCTACACCTTC,CASRRGQTNYGYTF
TRBJ1-2,.,TRBV4-1,.,TGCGCCAGCAGCCAAGTATCCAGGGGTGGAGGCTACACCTTC,CASSQVSRGGGYTF
TRBJ2-7,.,TRBV11-3,.,TGTGCCAGCAGCGTGATTCCTGGGGCTCCGGACGAGCAGTACTTC,CASSVIPGAPDEQYF
TRBJ2-3,.,TRBV2,TRBD2,TGTGCCAGCACGGGAGGGTCCACAGATACGCAGTATTTT,CASTGGSTDTQYF
TRBJ1-2,.,TRBV11-2,TRBD1,TGTGCCAGCAGCTCTCAAAACGACAGGGGTGTTGGCTACACCTTC,CASSSQNDRGVGYTF
TRBJ1-1,.,TRBV10-3,TRBD1,TGTGCCACCGACAAAGGACAGGGGGGGATGGCTTTCTTT,CATDKGQGGMAFF
TRBJ2-1,.,TRBV5-1,TRBD2,TGCGCCAGCAGCTTGGCCGCCGGCGGGAGGGCGAATGAGCAGTTCTTC,CASSLAAGGRANEQFF
TRBJ1-2,.,TRBV19,.,TGTGCCAGTAGTATGCCAGGGGTTATGGATGGCTACACCTTC,CASSMPGVMDGYTF
TRBJ2-7,.,TRBV7-6,TRBD2,TGTGCCAGCAGCTTAGGGGGTAGCGGGAGTGGGGCCTACGAGCAGTACTTC,CASSLGGSGSGAYEQYF
TRBJ1-1,.,TRBV9,.,TGTGCCAGCAGCGTAAATTGGCAGAACACTGAAGCTTTCTTT,CASSVNWQNTEAFF
TRBJ2-1,.,TRBV5-1,TRBD1,TGCGCCAGCAGCCCTGACAGGGGTACTAGCCGACATGGGCAGTTCTTC,CASSPDRGTSRHGQFF
TRBJ2-2,.,TRBV11-1,TRBD2,TGTGCCAGCAGCTTAGCGGGAGGGATCGGGGAGCTGTTTTTT,CASSLAGGIGELFF
TRBJ1-3,.,TRBV28,TRBD1,TGTGCCAGCAGTTCCGGACAGGGGGCCTCCCTGCAGAGCTCTGGAAACACCATATATTTT,CASSSGQGASLQSSGNTIYF
TRBJ2-3,.,TRBV28,.,TGTGCCAGCATTCAAGGGAGAGACACAGATACGCAGTATTTT,CASIQGRDTDTQYF
TRBJ1-2,.,TRBV6-5,.,TGTGCCAGCAGTTCCCCCGGGGGGGCCTACACCTTC,CASSSPGGAYTF
TRBJ2-5,.,TRBV30,.,TGTGCCTGGAGTGTTCTCGAAGAGACCCAGTACTTC,CAWSVLEETQYF
TRBJ2-5,.,TRBV5-1,.,TGCGCCAGCAGCTTGGCCACGACTACAGAAGAGACCCAGTACTTC,CASSLATTTEETQYF
TRBJ2-5,.,TRBV5-1,TRBD1,TGCGCCAGCAGCCTTACCACCGGGACAGGAGCGAAAGAGACCCAGTACTTC,CASSLTTGTGAKETQYF
TRBJ1-2,.,TRBV11-2,.,TGTGCCAGCAGCTTAGGGGGAGGGACCTCCTATGGCTACACCTTC,CASSLGGGTSYGYTF
TRBJ2-3,.,TRBV28,TRBD2,TGTGCCACCGGGAGGGGCCCAGATACGCAGTATTTT,CATGRGPDTQYF
TRBJ2-7,.,TRBV27,.,TGTGCCAGCTCGATATCCCCAAATTTGCGGGAGCAGTACTTC,CASSISPNLREQYF